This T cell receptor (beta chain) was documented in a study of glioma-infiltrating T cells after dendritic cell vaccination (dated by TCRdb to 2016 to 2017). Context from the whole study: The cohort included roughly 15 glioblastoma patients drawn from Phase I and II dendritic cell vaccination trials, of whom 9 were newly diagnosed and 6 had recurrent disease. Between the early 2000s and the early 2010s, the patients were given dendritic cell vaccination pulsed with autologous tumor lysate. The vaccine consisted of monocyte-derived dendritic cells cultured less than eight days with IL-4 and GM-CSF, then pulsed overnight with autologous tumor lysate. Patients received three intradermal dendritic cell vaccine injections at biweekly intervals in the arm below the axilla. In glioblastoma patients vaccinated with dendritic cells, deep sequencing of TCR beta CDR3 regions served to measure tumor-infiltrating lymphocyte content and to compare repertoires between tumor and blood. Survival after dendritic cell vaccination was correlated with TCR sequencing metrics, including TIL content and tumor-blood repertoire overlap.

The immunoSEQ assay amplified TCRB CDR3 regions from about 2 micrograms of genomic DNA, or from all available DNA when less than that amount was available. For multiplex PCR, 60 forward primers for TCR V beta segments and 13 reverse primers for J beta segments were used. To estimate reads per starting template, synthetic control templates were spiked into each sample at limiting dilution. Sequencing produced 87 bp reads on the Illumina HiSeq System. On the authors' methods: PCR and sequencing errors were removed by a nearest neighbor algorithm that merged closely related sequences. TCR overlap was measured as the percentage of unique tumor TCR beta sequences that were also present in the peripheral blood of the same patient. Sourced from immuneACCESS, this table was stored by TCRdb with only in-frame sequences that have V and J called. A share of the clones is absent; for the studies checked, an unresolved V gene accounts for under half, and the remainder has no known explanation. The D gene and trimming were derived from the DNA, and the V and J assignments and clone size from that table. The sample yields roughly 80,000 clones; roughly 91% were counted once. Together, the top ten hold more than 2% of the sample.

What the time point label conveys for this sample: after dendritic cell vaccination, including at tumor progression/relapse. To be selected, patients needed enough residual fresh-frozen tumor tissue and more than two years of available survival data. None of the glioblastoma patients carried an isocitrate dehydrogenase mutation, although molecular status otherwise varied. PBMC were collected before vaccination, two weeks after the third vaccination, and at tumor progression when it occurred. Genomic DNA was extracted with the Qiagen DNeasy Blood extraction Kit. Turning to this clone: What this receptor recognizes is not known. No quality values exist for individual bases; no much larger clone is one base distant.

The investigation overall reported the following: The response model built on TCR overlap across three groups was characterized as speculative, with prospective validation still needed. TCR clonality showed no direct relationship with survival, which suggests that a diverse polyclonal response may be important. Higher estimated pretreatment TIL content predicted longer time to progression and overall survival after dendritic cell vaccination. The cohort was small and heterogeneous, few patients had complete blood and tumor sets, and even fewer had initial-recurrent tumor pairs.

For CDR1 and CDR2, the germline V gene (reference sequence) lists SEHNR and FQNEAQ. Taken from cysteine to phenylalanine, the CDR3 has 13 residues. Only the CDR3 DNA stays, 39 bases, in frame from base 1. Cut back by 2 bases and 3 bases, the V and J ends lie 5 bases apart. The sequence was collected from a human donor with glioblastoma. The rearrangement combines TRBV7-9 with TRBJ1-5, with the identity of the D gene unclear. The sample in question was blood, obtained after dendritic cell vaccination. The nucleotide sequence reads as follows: TGTGCCAGCAGCTTAACAGACAATCAGCCCCAGCATTTT. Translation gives CASSLTDNQPQHF.